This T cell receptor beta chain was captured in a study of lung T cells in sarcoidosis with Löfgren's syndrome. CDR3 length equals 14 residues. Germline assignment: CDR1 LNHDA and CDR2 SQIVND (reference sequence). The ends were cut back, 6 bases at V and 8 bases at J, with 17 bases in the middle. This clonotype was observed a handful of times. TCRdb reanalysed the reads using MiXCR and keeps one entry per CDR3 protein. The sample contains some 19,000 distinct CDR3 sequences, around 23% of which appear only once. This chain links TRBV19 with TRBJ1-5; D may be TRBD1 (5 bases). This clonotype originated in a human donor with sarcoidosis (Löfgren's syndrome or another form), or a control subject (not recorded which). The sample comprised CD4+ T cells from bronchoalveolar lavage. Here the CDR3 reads CASSAGTGKKPQHF. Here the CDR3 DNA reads TGTGCCAGTAGCGCCGGGACGGGGAAAAAGCCCCAGCATTTT.